This entry lists 5 T cell receptor beta chains sequenced from one sample in a study of identical twins. TCRdb reprocessed the 5' RACE reads with MiXCR, giving one entry per CDR3 protein. The data show some 320,000 distinct CDR3 sequences, approximately 13% seen once. These records were also assigned to another study, of yellow fever vaccine responses in identical twins.

Sequencing used CD8+ T cells sorted from blood. These receptors came from a woman aged 18-29 years in good health.

This clonotype appeared many times. V and J are TRBV5-1 and TRBJ2-1; TRBD2 matches at 7 bases. The CDR3 is 16 amino acids. After removal of 0 bases from V and 0 bases from J, the junction contained 3 bases not matched to a gene. The germline CDR1 and CDR2 sequences are SGHRS and YFSETQ. Here the CDR3 DNA reads TGCGCCAGCAGCTTGGCCGGCGGGAGCTCCTACAATGAGCAGTTCTTC. It is translated as CASSLAGGSSYNEQFF.

CDR3 loop: CASSAADRGLPSLYEQYF. The DNA of the CDR3 is TGTGCCAGCAGTGCCGCCGACCGGGGACTCCCTAGCCTTTACGAGCAGTACTTC. The chain joins TRBV28 to TRBJ2-7; D might be TRBD2 (6 bases). The ends were cut back, 5 bases at V and 4 bases at J, with 27 bases in the middle. The germline gives CDR1 MDHEN, CDR2 SYDVKM. CDR3 length: 18 residues.

V usage is TRBV9 and J usage is TRBJ1-2, with D unresolved. Germline V gives CDR1 SGDLS, CDR2 YYNGEE. Trimming removed 0 bases at V and 7 bases at J, with 10 bases between. The CDR3 is made up of 13 amino acids. CDR3 coding DNA: TGTGCCAGCAGCGTAGGGCTGCCGGGTGGCTACACCTTC. It translates to CASSVGLPGGYTF.

This clonotype was detected many times. J is TRBJ1-2 and V is TRBV29-1, with D unresolved. Germline V gives CDR1 SQVTM, CDR2 ANQGSEA. V gave up 1 base and J gave up 6 bases, with 6 bases separating them. The CDR3 length is 11 residues. CDR3 residues: CSVEVRNGYTF. The DNA for the CDR3 is TGCAGCGTTGAAGTTAGGAATGGCTACACCTTC. Using reference TRBV29-1 and TRBJ1-2 for the parts outside the CDR3, the full variable domain is SAVISQKPSRDICQRGTSLTIQCQVDSQVTMMFWYRQQPGQSLTLIATANQGSEATYESGFVIDKFPISRPNLTFSTLTVSNMSPEDSSIYLCSVEVRNGYTFGSGTRLTVV.

This clonotype was counted a few times. The V call is TRBV28, the J call TRBJ2-7; 8 nucleotides match TRBD2. CDR3 length: 15 residues. CDR1 is MDHEN, CDR2 SYDVKM, per germline. After removal of 4 bases from V and 2 bases from J, the junction contained 7 bases not matched to a gene. CDR3 sequence reads: CASSSLAESTYEQYF. DNA for the CDR3: TGTGCCAGCAGTTCACTAGCGGAATCAACCTACGAGCAGTACTTC.